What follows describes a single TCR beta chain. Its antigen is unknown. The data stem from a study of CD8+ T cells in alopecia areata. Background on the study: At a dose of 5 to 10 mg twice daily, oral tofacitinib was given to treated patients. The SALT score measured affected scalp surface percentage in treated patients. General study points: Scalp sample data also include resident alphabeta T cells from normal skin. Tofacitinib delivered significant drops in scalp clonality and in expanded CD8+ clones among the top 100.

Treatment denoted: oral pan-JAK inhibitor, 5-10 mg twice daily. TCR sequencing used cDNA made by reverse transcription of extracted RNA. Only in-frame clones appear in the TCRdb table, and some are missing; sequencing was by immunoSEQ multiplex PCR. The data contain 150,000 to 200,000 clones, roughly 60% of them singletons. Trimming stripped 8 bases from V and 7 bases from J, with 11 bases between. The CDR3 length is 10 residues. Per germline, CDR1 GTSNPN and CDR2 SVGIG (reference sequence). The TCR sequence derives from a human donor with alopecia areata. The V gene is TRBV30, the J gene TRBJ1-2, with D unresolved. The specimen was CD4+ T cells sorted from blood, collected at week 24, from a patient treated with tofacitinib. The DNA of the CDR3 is TGTGCCGCCAGTCAAGGTGGCTACACCTTC. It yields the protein CAASQGGYTF.